The rows below give T cell receptor beta chains drawn from one sample of a study of identifying expanded T cells in peripheral blood. TCRdb keeps only in-frame clones here, not all; method: immunoSEQ multiplex PCR. Here the sample spans about 130,000 clones, 75% to 90% being singletons. The material sequenced was blood. The receptors here all came from a person aged 18 to 70 in good health. The CDR3 runs from the conserved cysteine through the conserved F or W. Fields, in order: J gene, V gene, D gene, clone size, CDR3 protein, CDR3 DNA. The D gene is left open where the match is weak. Where a row states a size, it is once, few, many or the class of an expanded clone; other rows omit it.

>TRBJ1-3|TRBV19|.|.
CASSIAQGSGNTIYF
TGTGCCAGTAGTATCGCACAGGGTTCGGGAAACACCATATATTTT
>TRBJ1-1|TRBV30|TRBD1|.
CAWSRGRITEAFF
TGTGCCTGGAGCAGGGGGCGAATCACTGAAGCTTTCTTT
>TRBJ1-1|TRBV27|.|.
CASSLSPMNTEAFF
TGTGCCAGCAGTTTATCGCCGATGAACACTGAAGCTTTCTTT
>TRBJ1-1|TRBV4-2|TRBD1|.
CASSQDDRGGEAFF
TGTGCCAGCAGCCAGGATGACAGGGGAGGAGAAGCTTTCTTT
>TRBJ1-4|TRBV7-9|.|.
CASSLLMGSAGLNEKLFF
TGTGCCAGCAGCTTACTCATGGGGTCGGCAGGGCTTAATGAAAAACTGTTTTTT
>TRBJ1-5|TRBV7-2|TRBD1|.
CASSGDRGNQPQHF
TGTGCCAGCAGCGGGGACAGGGGGAATCAGCCCCAGCATTTT
>TRBJ1-2|TRBV7-2|.|.
CASSSNPGNYGYTF
TGTGCCAGCAGCTCGAACCCGGGTAACTATGGCTACACCTTC
>TRBJ2-1|TRBV10-1|.|.
CASSPQVQGRDNEQFF
TGCGCCAGCAGTCCACAGGTGCAGGGGAGAGACAATGAGCAGTTCTTC
>TRBJ2-7|TRBV6-6|.|.
CASSPGYYEQYF
TGTGCCAGCAGTCCGGGGTATTACGAGCAGTACTTC
>TRBJ2-7|TRBV6-1|TRBD1|.
CASRAGTGNYEQYF
TGTGCCAGCAGGGCCGGGACAGGGAACTACGAGCAGTACTTC
>TRBJ2-1|TRBV7-9|TRBD2|.
CASSFSGGDNEQFF
TGTGCCAGCAGTTTTAGCGGGGGGGACAATGAGCAGTTCTTC
>TRBJ2-1|TRBV28|.|.
CASSPLGGAYNEQFF
TGTGCCAGCAGTCCGTTGGGTGGGGCCTACAATGAGCAGTTCTTC
>TRBJ1-4|TRBV10-3|.|.
CAISVTENEKLFF
TGTGCCATCAGTGTGACAGAGAATGAAAAACTGTTTTTT
>TRBJ2-3|TRBV7-3|.|.
CASSFANTDTQYF
TGTGCCAGCAGCTTTGCCAACACAGATACGCAGTATTTT
>TRBJ1-6|TRBV14|.|.
CASSQGGSSPLHF
TGTGCCAGCAGCCAGGGAGGCAGTTCACCCCTCCACTTT
>TRBJ1-1|TRBV19|.|.
CASNDDRTNTEAFF
TGTGCCAGTAACGACGACAGGACGAACACTGAAGCTTTCTTT
>TRBJ2-1|TRBV19|TRBD2|.
CASKAGLAGGPGYNEQFF
TGTGCCAGTAAGGCGGGACTAGCGGGAGGGCCTGGATACAATGAGCAGTTCTTC
>TRBJ1-1|TRBV19|.|.
CASGQLNTEAFF
TGTGCCAGTGGACAGTTAAACACTGAAGCTTTCTTT
>TRBJ2-2|TRBV29-1|.|.
CSVESPLSGELFF
TGCAGCGTTGAATCCCCTCTCTCCGGGGAGCTGTTTTTT
>TRBJ2-7|TRBV11-2|.|.
CASSVRGRDYEQYF
TGTGCCAGCAGCGTCAGGGGTAGGGACTACGAGCAGTACTTC
>TRBJ2-7|TRBV9|.|.
CASSVGGDEQYF
TGTGCCAGCAGCGTAGGCGGGGACGAGCAGTACTTC
>TRBJ2-5|TRBV11-2|.|.
CASSSRQVETQYF
TGTGCCAGCAGCTCGAGACAGGTGGAGACCCAGTACTTC
>TRBJ2-7|TRBV18|TRBD1|.
CASSSGGTGTYEQYF
TGTGCCAGCTCATCCGGGGGGACAGGGACCTACGAGCAGTACTTC
>TRBJ1-1|TRBV9|TRBD1|.
CASSDRQGGLPTEAFF
TGTGCCAGCAGCGACCGACAGGGGGGCCTCCCCACTGAAGCTTTCTTT
>TRBJ2-5|TRBV5-1|TRBD1|.
CASSLWRHRGDQETQYF
TGCGCCAGCAGCTTGTGGCGTCACAGGGGGGACCAAGAGACCCAGTACTTC
>TRBJ2-7|TRBV6-5|TRBD2|.
CASSAGLAGDYEQYF
TGTGCCAGCAGCGCGGGACTAGCGGGGGATTACGAGCAGTACTTC
>TRBJ1-2|TRBV7-3|.|.
CASSLVGGRTNYGYTF
TGTGCCAGCAGCTTAGTTGGCGGACGAACTAACTATGGCTACACCTTC
>TRBJ1-1|TRBV11-3|.|once
CASSLGAGGNTEAFF
TGTGCCAGCAGCTTAGGTGCCGGGGGGAACACTGAAGCTTTCTTT
>TRBJ2-6|TRBV7-2|.|.
CASTHKGANVLTF
TGTGCCAGCACCCACAAGGGGGCCAACGTCCTGACTTTC
>TRBJ2-7|TRBV6-1|TRBD2|.
CASSEQLAGGPSYEQYF
TGTGCCAGCAGTGAACAACTAGCGGGGGGTCCCTCCTACGAGCAGTACTTC
>TRBJ2-7|TRBV23-1|TRBD2|.
CASSQSLPSGDYEQYF
TGCGCCAGCAGTCAATCGTTGCCTAGCGGGGATTACGAGCAGTACTTC
>TRBJ2-5|TRBV4-1|.|.
CASSQGKREETQYF
TGCGCCAGCAGCCAAGGGAAGCGGGAAGAGACCCAGTACTTC
>TRBJ2-3|TRBV11-2|.|.
CASSPRERRDTQYF
TGTGCCAGCAGCCCAAGAGAAAGGAGAGATACGCAGTATTTT
>TRBJ2-2|TRBV5-4|TRBD2|.
CASSSGGAANTGELFF
TGTGCCAGCAGCAGCGGGGGGGCCGCGAACACCGGGGAGCTGTTTTTT
>TRBJ1-6|TRBV9|.|.
CASSAGDSPLHF
TGTGCCAGCAGCGCAGGGGATTCACCCCTCCACTTT
>TRBJ2-7|TRBV27|.|.
CASSSPRDTYEQYF
TGTGCCAGCAGTTCCCCGCGGGACACCTACGAGCAGTACTTC
>TRBJ1-2|TRBV29-1|TRBD1|.
CSSQKTGGVDGYTF
TGCAGCTCACAAAAGACAGGGGGAGTAGATGGCTACACCTTC
>TRBJ2-7|TRBV5-6|TRBD2|.
CASSPGRAYEQYF
TGTGCCAGCAGCCCCGGGAGGGCCTACGAGCAGTACTTC
>TRBJ1-1|TRBV11-2|.|.
CASSLYKNTEAFF
TGTGCCAGCAGCTTATACAAGAACACTGAAGCTTTCTTT
>TRBJ2-3|TRBV7-9|.|.
CASSPLDTQYF
TGTGCCAGCAGCCCCCTGGATACGCAGTATTTT
>TRBJ1-1|TRBV19|.|few
CASSRKGGRTEAFF
TGTGCCAGTAGCCGAAAAGGGGGGAGAACTGAAGCTTTCTTT
>TRBJ1-4|TRBV30|.|once
CAWGRRDLGEKLFF
TGTGCCTGGGGCCGGAGGGATCTTGGAGAAAAACTGTTTTTT